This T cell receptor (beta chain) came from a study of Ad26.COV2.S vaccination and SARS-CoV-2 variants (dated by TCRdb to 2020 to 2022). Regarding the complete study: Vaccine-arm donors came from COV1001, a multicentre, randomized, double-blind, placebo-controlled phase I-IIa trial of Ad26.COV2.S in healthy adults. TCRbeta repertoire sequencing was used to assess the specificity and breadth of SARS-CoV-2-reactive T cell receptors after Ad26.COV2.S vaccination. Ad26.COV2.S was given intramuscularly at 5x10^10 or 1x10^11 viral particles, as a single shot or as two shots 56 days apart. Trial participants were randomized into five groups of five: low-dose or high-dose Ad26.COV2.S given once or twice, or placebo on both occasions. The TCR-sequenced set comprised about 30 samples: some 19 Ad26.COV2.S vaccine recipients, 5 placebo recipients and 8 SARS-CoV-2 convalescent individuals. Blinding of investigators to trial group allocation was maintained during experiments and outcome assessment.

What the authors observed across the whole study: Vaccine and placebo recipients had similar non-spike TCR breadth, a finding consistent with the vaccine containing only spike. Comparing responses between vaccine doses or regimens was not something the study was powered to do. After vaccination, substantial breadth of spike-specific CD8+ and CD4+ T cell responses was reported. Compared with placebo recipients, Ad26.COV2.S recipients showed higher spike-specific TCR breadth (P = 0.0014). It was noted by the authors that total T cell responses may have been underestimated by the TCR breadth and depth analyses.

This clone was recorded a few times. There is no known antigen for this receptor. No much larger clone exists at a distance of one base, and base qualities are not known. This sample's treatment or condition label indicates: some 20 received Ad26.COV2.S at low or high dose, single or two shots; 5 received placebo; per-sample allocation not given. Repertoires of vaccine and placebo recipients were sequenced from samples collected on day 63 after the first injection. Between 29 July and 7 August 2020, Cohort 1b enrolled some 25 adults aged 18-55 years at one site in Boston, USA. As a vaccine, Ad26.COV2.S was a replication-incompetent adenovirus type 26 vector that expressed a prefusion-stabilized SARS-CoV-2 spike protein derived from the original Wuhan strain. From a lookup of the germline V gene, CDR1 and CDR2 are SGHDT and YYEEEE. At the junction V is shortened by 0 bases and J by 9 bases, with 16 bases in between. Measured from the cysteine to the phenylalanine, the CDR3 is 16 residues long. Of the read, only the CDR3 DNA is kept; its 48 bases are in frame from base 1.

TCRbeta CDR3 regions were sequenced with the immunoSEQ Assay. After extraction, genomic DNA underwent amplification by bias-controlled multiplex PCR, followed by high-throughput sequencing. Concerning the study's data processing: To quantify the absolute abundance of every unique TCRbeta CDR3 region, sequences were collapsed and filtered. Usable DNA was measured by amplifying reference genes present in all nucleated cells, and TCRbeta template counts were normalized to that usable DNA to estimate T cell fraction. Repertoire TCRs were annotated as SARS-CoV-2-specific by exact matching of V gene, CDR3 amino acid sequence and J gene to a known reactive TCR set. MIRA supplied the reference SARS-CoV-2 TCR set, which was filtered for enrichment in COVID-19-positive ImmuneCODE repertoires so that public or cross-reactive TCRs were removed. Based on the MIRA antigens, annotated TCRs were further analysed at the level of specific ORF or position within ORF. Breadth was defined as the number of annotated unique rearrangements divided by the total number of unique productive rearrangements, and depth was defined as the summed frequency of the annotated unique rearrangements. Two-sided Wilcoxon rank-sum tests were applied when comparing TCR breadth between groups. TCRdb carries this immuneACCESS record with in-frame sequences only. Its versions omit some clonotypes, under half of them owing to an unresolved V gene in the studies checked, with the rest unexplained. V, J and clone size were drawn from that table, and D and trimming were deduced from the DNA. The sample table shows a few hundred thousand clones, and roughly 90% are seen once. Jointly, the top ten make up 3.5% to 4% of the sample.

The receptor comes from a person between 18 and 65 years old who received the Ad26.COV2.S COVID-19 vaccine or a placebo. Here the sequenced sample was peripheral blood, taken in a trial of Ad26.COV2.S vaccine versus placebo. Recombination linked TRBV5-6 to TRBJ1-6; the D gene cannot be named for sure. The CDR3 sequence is CASSLGRLNGGSPLHF. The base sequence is TGTGCCAGCAGCTTGGGGCGACTTAACGGCGGTTCACCCCTCCACTTT.